This T cell receptor beta chain originates from a study of cytomegalovirus exposure and HLA in healthy donors. A remark on this clone: The antigen remains undetermined.

In the PCR, 60 Vbeta and 13 Jbeta primers were used. TCRdb's table, derived via immunoSEQ multiplex PCR, lists solely in-frame clones and lacks some. The repertoire holds about 160,000 clones, 79% seen once, with approximately 2.3% in the top ten. V was pared by 0 bases and J by 8 bases, with 9 bases between. Germline loops: CDR1 SGHNT, CDR2 YYREEE (reference sequence). This CDR3 has 13 residues. Findings and limits, study-wide: While the bulk of TCR sequences proved rare, some public TCRs turned up in many donors.

The receptor comes from a man aged 40-50 years in good health and CMV-seronegative. The chain has TRBV5-4 and TRBJ2-1; D possibly corresponds to TRBD1 (6 bases). Sequenced: PBMCs. The DNA for the CDR3 is TGTGCCAGCAGCTTGGACAGGGACGATGAGCAGTTCTTC. Residues: CASSLDRDDEQFF.